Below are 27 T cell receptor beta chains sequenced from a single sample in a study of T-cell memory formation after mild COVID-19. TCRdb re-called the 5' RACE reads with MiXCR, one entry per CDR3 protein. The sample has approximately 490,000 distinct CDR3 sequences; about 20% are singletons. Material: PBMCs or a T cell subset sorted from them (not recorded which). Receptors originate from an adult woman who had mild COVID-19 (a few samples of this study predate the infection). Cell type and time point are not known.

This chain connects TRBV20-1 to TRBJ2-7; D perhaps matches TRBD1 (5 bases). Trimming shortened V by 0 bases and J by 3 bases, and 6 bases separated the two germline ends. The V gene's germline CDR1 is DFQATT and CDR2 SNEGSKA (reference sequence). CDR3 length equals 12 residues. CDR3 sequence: CSARDQGYEQYF. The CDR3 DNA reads TGCAGTGCTAGAGATCAGGGCTACGAGCAGTACTTC.

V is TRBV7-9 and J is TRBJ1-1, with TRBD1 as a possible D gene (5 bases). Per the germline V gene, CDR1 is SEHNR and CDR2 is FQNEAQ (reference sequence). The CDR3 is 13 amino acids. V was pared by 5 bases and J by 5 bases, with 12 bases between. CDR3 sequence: CASSDRQRTEAFF. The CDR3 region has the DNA TGTGCCAGCAGCGATCGACAGAGGACTGAAGCTTTCTTT.

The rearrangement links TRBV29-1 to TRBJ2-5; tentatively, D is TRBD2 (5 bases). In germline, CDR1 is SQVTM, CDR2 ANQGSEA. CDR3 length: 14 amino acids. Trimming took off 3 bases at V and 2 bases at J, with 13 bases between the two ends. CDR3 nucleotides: TGCAGCGTTGACACTAGACCCTTGCAAGAGACCCAGTACTTC. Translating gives CSVDTRPLQETQYF.

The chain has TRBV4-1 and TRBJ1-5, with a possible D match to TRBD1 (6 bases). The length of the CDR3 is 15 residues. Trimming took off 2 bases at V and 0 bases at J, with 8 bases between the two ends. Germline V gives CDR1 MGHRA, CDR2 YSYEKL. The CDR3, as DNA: TGCGCCAGCAGCCAATCCAGGGGTAGCAATCAGCCCCAGCATTTT. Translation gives CASSQSRGSNQPQHF.

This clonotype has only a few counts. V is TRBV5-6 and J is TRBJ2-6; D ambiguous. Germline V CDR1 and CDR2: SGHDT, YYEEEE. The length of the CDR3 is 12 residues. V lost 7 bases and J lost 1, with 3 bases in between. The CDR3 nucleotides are TGTGCCAGCCTGTCTGGGGCCAACGTCCTGACTTTC. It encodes CASLSGANVLTF.

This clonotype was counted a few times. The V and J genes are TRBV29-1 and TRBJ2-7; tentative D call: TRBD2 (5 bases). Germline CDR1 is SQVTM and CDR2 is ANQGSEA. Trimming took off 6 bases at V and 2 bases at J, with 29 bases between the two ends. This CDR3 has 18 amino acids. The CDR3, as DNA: TGCAGCGTGACGCCGCTCCTGTCGCGTCATCGGGGAACCTACGAGCAGTACTTC. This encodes CSVTPLLSRHRGTYEQYF.

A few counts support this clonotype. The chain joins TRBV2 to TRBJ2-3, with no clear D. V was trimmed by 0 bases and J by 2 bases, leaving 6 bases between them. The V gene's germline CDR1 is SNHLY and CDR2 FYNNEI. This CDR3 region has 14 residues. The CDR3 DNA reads TGTGCCAGCAGTGAAGCCCTATTCACAGATACGCAGTATTTT. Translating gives CASSEALFTDTQYF.

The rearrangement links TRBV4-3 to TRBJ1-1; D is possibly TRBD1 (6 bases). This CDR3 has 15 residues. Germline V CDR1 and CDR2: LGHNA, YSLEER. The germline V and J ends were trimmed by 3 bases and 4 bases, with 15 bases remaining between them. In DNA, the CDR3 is TGCGCCAGCAGCCAGAGAGGGGGGCTGGGCACTGAAGCTTTCTTT. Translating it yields CASSQRGGLGTEAFF.

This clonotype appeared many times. In DNA, the CDR3 is TGCAGCGTGAGGACGGGTGGTCAGCCCCAGCATTTT. It yields the protein CSVRTGGQPQHF. The V call is TRBV29-1, the J call TRBJ1-5; the D is unclear. CDR3 length: 12 amino acids. Germline-derived CDR1 and CDR2 are SQVTM and ANQGSEA. V was pared by 6 bases and J by 6 bases, with 12 bases between.

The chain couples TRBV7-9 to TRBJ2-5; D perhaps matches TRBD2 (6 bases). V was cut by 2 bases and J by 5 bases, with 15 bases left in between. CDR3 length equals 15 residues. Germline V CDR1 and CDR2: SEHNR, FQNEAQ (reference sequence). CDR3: CASSLTTSGGETQYF. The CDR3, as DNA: TGTGCCAGCAGCTTAACCACCAGCGGAGGGGAGACCCAGTACTTC.

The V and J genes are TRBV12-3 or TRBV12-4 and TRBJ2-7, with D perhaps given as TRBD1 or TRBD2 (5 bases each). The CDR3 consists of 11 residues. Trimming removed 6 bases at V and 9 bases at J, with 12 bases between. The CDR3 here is CASSMGVVQYF. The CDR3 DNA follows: TGTGCCAGCAGCATGGGGGTGGTGCAGTACTTC.

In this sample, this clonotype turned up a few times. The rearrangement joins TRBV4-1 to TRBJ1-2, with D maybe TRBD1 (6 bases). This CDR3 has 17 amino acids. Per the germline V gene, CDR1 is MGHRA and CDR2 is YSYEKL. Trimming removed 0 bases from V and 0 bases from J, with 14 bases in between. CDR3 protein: CASSQEAGALTNYGYTF. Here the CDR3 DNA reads TGCGCCAGCAGCCAAGAGGCAGGGGCCTTAACTAACTATGGCTACACCTTC.

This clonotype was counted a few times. The CDR3 loop is CASRPSTGNTEAFF. The DNA of the CDR3 is TGTGCCAGCAGACCCTCGACGGGGAACACTGAAGCTTTCTTT. This chain joins TRBV7-9 and TRBJ1-1; no reliable D call. Trimming cost V 6 bases and J 1 base, with 12 bases left between them. CDR1 is SEHNR, CDR2 FQNEAQ, per germline (reference sequence). This CDR3 spans 14 amino acids.

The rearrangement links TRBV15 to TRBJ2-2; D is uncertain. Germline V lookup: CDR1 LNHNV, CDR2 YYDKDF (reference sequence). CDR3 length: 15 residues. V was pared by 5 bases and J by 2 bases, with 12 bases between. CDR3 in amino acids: CATSSVRANTGELFF. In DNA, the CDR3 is TGTGCCACCAGCTCCGTTAGGGCCAACACCGGGGAGCTGTTTTTT. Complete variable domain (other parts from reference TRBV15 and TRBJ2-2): DAMVIQNPRYQVTQFGKPVTLSCSQTLNHNVMYWYQQKSSQAPKLLFHYYDKDFNNEADTPDNFQSRRPNTSFCFLDIRSPGLGDTAMYLCATSSVRANTGELFFGEGSRLTVL.

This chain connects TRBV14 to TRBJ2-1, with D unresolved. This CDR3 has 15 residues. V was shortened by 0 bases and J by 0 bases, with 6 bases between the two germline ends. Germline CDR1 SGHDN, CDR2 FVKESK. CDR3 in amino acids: CASSQDFTSYNEQFF. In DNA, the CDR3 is TGTGCCAGCAGCCAAGATTTCACCTCCTACAATGAGCAGTTCTTC.

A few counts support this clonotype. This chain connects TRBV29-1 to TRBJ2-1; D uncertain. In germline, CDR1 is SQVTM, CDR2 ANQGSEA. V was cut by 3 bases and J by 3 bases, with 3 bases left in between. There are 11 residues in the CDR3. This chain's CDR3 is CSVEVYNEQFF. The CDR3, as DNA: TGCAGCGTTGAGGTCTACAATGAGCAGTTCTTC.

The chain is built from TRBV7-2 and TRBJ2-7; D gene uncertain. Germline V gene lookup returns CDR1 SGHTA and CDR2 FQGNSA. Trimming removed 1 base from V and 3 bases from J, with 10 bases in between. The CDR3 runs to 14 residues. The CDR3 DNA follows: TGTGCCAGCAGCTTAGATTCAGGCTACTACGAGCAGTACTTC. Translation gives CASSLDSGYYEQYF.

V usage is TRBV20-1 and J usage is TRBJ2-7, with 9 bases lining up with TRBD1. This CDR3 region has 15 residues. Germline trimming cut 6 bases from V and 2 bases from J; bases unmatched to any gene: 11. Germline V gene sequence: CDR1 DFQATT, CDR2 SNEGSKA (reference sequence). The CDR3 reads CSAQGTGFKTYEQYF. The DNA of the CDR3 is TGCAGTGCCCAAGGGACAGGGTTCAAGACCTACGAGCAGTACTTC.

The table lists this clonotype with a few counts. CDR3 sequence reads: CASSQDPTGDYEQYF. The CDR3 DNA follows: TGCGCCAGCAGCCAAGATCCAACAGGAGACTACGAGCAGTACTTC. This sequence joins TRBV4-1 and TRBJ2-7, with D maybe TRBD1 (5 bases). Trimming took off 0 bases at V and 3 bases at J, with 12 bases between the two ends. The CDR3 length is 15 residues. The germline V gene encodes CDR1 MGHRA and CDR2 YSYEKL.

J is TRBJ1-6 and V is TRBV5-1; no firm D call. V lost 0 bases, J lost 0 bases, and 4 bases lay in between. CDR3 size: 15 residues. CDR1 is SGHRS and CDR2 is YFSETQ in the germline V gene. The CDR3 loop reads CASSLESSYNSPLHF. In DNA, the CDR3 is TGCGCCAGCAGCTTGGAGAGCTCCTATAATTCACCCCTCCACTTT.

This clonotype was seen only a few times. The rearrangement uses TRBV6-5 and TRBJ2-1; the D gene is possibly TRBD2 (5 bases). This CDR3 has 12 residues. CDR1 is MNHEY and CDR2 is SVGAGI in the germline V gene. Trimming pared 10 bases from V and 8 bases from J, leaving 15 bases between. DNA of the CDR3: TGTGCCACCACTGGGCGGGCCGATGAGCAGTTCTTC. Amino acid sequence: CATTGRADEQFF.

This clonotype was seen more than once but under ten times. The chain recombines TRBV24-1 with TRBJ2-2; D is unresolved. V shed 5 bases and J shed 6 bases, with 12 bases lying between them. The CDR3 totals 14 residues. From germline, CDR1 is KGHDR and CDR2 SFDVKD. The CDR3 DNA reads TGTGCCACCAGTGGCGCTCCTAACGCCGGGGAGCTGTTTTTT. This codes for CATSGAPNAGELFF.

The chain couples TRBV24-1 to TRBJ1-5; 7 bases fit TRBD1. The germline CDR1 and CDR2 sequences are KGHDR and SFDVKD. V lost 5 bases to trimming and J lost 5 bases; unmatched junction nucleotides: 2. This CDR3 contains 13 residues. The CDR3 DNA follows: TGTGCCACCAGTGGCAGGGGGGATCAGCCCCAGCATTTT. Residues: CATSGRGDQPQHF.

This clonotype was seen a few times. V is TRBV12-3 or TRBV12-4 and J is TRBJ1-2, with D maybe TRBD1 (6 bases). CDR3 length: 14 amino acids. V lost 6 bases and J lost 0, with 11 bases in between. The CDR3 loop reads CASRDRNTNYGYTF. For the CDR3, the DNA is TGTGCCAGCAGGGACAGAAATACTAACTATGGCTACACCTTC.

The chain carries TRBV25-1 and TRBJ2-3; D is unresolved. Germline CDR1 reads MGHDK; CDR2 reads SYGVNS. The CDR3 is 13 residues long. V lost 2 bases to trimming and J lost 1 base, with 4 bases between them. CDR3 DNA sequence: TGTGCCAGCAGTGAAAGGGGCACAGATACGCAGTATTTT. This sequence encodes CASSERGTDTQYF.

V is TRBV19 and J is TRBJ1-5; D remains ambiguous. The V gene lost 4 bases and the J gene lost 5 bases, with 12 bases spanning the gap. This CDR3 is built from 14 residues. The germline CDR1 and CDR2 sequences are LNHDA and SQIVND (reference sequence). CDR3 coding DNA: TGTGCCAGTAGTACTCAGACTGGCCATCAGCCCCAGCATTTT. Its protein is CASSTQTGHQPQHF.

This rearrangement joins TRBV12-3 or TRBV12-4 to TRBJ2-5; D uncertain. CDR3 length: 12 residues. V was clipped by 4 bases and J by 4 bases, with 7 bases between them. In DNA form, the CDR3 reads TGTGCCAGCAGTTCCCTCCTAGAGACCCAGTACTTC. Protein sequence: CASSSLLETQYF.